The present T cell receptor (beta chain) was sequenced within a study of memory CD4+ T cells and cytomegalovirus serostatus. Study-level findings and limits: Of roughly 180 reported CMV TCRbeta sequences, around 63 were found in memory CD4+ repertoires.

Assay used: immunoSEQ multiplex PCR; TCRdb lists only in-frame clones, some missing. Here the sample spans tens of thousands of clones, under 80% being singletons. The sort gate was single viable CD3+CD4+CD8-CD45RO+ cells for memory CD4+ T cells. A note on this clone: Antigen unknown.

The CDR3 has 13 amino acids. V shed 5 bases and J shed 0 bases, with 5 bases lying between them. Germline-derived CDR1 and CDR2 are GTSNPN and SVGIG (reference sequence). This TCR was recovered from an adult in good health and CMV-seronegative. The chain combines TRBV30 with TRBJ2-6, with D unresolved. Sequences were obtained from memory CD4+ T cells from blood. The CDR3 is CAWGISGANVLTF. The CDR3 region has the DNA TGTGCCTGGGGGATCTCTGGGGCCAACGTCCTGACTTTC.